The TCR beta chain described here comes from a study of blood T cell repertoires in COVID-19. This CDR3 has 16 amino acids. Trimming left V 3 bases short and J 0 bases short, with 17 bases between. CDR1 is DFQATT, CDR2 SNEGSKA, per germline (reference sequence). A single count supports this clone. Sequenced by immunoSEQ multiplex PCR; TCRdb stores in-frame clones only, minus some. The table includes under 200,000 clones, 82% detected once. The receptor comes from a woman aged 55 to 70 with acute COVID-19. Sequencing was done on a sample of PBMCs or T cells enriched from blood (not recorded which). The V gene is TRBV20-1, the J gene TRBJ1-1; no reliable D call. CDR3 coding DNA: TGCAGTGCTAGTAACAGACCCAAAGTCATGAACACTGAAGCTTTCTTT. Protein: CSASNRPKVMNTEAFF.